What follows describes a single TCR beta chain. What it binds is unknown. The CDR3 spans 16 residues. V lost 6 bases to trimming and J lost 7 bases; unmatched junction nucleotides: 11. Germline V gene data show CDR1 as SSHAT and CDR2 as FNYEAQ (reference sequence). The record originates from a study of coeliac disease. General study results and limits: The authors judged this method unsuitable for unbiased gliadin-specific T cell detection. Control samples showed higher TRB and TRG clonality than intraepithelial and lamina propria samples in active celiac disease. Intraepithelial and lamina propria fractions were not highly pure. Known gliadin-specific TRB sequences: about 45% of the 18 coeliac samples, only 1 of 6 controls.

Here immunoSEQ multiplex PCR was the method, and the copy in TCRdb shows in-frame clones only, minus some. The sample records several thousand clones, around 63% being singletons. The chain is built from TRBV7-7 and TRBJ2-2; the match to TRBD2 covers 10 bases. The TCR originated in a man aged 65 to 79 without celiac disease. The source material was lymphocytes from the gut lamina propria. The CDR3 sequence: CASSSQASGGGGELFF. The CDR3 bases are TGTGCCAGCAGTTCACAAGCTAGCGGGGGCGGCGGGGAGCTGTTTTTT.